A single sample is the source of the 23 T cell receptor beta chains below, sequenced in a study of shared clonotypes between healthy human individuals. Sequencing used immunoSEQ multiplex PCR; TCRdb keeps in-frame clones, though not all of them. The table includes some 630,000 clones, around 72% detected once. Sequencing input: memory CD4+ T cells sorted from blood. The subset: CD45RA-negative fraction. All receptors derive from a woman aged 25-40 years in good health.

The V and J genes are TRBV25-1 and TRBJ2-3; TRBD2 agrees at 7 bases. Germline V CDR1 and CDR2: MGHDK, SYGVNS. Trimming removed 2 bases from V and 0 bases from J; junction bases left unmatched: 8. The CDR3 has 17 residues. The CDR3 coding sequence is TGTGCCAGCAGTGAAGAGCGGGGCAGACCTAGCACAGATACGCAGTATTTT. Translating it yields CASSEERGRPSTDTQYF.

In its sample, this clone was seen a few times. This chain links TRBV27 with TRBJ1-2, with 8 bases aligning to TRBD1. Germline V gene data show CDR1 as MNHEY and CDR2 as SMNVEV (reference sequence). With 8 bases clipped from V and 4 bases from J, the junction kept 9 bases outside the gene matches. The CDR3 runs to 14 residues. The DNA for the CDR3 is TGTGCCAGCCGCTCATCGGACAGGGCCTATGGCTACACCTTC. Translating gives CASRSSDRAYGYTF.

DNA of the CDR3: TGTGCCAGCAGTCTCCCGGTGGGACCAAAGTACTTC. Translating gives CASSLPVGPKYF. The gene calls are TRBV28 and TRBJ2-7; D could derive from TRBD1 or TRBD2 (5 bases each). Trimming removed 5 bases from V and 11 bases from J, with 16 bases in between. Germline lookup yields CDR1 MDHEN and CDR2 SYDVKM. This CDR3 has 12 amino acids.

The genes are TRBV11-2 and TRBJ1-1; D unclear. V was shortened by 1 base and J by 7 bases, with 10 bases between the two germline ends. Germline lookup yields CDR1 SGHAT and CDR2 FQNNGV. The CDR3 has 13 residues. The CDR3 DNA is TGTGCCAGCAGCTTAGCGGACCGAAATGAAGCTTTCTTT. Translating gives CASSLADRNEAFF. The full variable domain, completed using reference TRBV11-2 and TRBJ1-1, is EAGVAQSPRYKIIEKRQSVAFWCNPISGHATLYWYQQILGQGPKLLIQFQNNGVVDDSQLPKDRFSAERLKGVDSTLKIQPAKLEDSAVYLCASSLADRNEAFFGQGTRLTVV.

The gene calls are TRBV10-3 and TRBJ1-4; tentatively, D is TRBD1 (5 bases). Germline V gives CDR1 ENHRY, CDR2 SYGVKD. V dropped 6 bases and J dropped 0 bases, with 5 bases sitting between them. The CDR3 extends over 13 amino acids. CDR3 loop: CAIRGATNEKLFF. DNA of the CDR3: TGTGCCATCAGGGGGGCAACTAATGAAAAACTGTTTTTT.

The chain joins TRBV7-8 to TRBJ2-5; TRBD1 matches 7 bases. Trimming cost V 5 bases and J 4 bases; bases outside gene matches: 10. CDR1 is SGHVS, CDR2 FQNEAQ, per germline. The CDR3 runs to 15 residues. The chain's CDR3 is CASSKTTGFRETQYF. CDR3 bases: TGTGCCAGCAGCAAGACGACAGGGTTTCGAGAGACCCAGTACTTC. Full variable domain (missing parts from reference TRBV7-8 and TRBJ2-5): GAGVSQSPRYKVAKRGQDVALRCDPISGHVSLFWYQQALGQGPEFLTYFQNEAQLDKSGLPSDRFFAERPEGSVSTLKIQRTQQEDSAVYLCASSKTTGFRETQYFGPGTRLLVL.

This clone came up once. The CDR3 DNA reads as TGTGCCTGCCAACAGGTCCCCTCCCCTACAGATACGCAGTATTTT. Translation: CACQQVPSPTDTQYF. This chain connects TRBV6-6 to TRBJ2-3, with D possibly TRBD1 on 5 matching bases. Trimming took 11 bases from V and 3 from J, leaving 21 bases between them. The germline CDR1 and CDR2 sequences are MNHNY and SVGAGI (reference sequence). This CDR3 has 15 amino acids.

The CDR3 reads CASSARVGRAAGNTIYF. CDR3 coding DNA: TGTGCCAGCAGCGCGAGGGTGGGCAGGGCGGCTGGAAACACCATATATTTT. This sequence joins TRBV9 and TRBJ1-3, with D possibly TRBD1 on 5 matching bases. The V end was cut by 3 bases, the J end by 2 bases, with 18 bases between. The CDR3 is 17 amino acids. CDR1 and CDR2 (germline): SGDLS, YYNGEE.

The chain recombines TRBV7-9 with TRBJ1-2; no clear D. Germline CDR1 and CDR2: SEHNR and FQNEAQ (reference sequence). V gave up 3 bases and J gave up 3 bases, with 8 bases separating them. The length of the CDR3 is 13 residues. The CDR3, as DNA: TGTGCCAGCAGCTTCGGAAGGGACTATGGCTACACCTTC. Protein sequence: CASSFGRDYGYTF.

J is TRBJ2-7 and V is TRBV27; 10 bases agree with TRBD2. Germline CDR1 reads MNHEY; CDR2 reads SMNVEV (reference sequence). V dropped 2 bases and J dropped 2; count of bases not matched to a gene: 18. CDR3 size: 20 residues. CDR3 protein: CASSLRGVALAGVLAYEQYF. As DNA, the CDR3 is TGTGCCAGCAGTTTAAGAGGTGTGGCGCTAGCGGGAGTACTGGCCTACGAGCAGTACTTC.

The CDR3 protein is CASSLSTGVYGYTF. CDR3 bases: TGTGCCAGCAGTTTATCGACAGGAGTCTATGGCTACACCTTC. The V call is TRBV27, the J call TRBJ1-2, with TRBD1 as a possible D gene (6 bases). This CDR3 contains 14 residues. Trimming left V 0 bases short and J 4 bases short, with 9 bases between. Germline values: CDR1 MNHEY, CDR2 SMNVEV (reference sequence).

This clone was observed once. In DNA form, the CDR3 reads TGTGCCAGCAGTTCCCTAAGCCCAACTAAACCCCAGCATTTT. Residues: CASSSLSPTKPQHF. The chain carries TRBV28 and TRBJ1-5; unclear D gene. V lost 4 bases and J lost 10, with 17 bases in between. The CDR3 covers 14 residues. Germline values: CDR1 MDHEN, CDR2 SYDVKM.

This clone was found a few times. Other DNA variants within this sample encode the same CDR3. V and J are TRBV2 and TRBJ2-1; D is perhaps TRBD2 (7 bases). This CDR3 has 14 residues. Germline V gene sequence: CDR1 SNHLY, CDR2 FYNNEI. Between the trimmed V and J ends, which lost 9 bases and 4 bases, there was a span of 16 bases. This chain's CDR3 is CASTGLAAYNEQFF. CDR3 DNA sequence: TGTGCCAGTACAGGGCTAGCGGCATACAATGAGCAGTTCTTC.

Only one count was recorded for this clone. This CDR3 is CASGRSGRVEETQYF. As DNA, the CDR3 is TGTGCCAGCGGAAGGAGCGGGAGGGTAGAAGAGACCCAGTACTTC. This chain links TRBV27 with TRBJ2-5, with TRBD2 matching 10 bases. V was pared by 8 bases and J by 3 bases, with 9 bases of the junction left unmatched. CDR3 length equals 15 residues. Germline assignment: CDR1 MNHEY and CDR2 SMNVEV (reference sequence).

A few counts support this clone. The rearrangement links TRBV2 to TRBJ2-3, with TRBD2 identical over 11 bases. From germline, CDR1 is SNHLY and CDR2 FYNNEI. The junction had 9 bases not matched to a gene; V was cut back by 0 bases and J by 10 bases. CDR3 length: 16 amino acids. CDR3 sequence (DNA): TGTGCCAGCAGTGAAGCTCAACCGGGACTAGCGGCAGCGCAGTATTTT. Protein: CASSEAQPGLAAAQYF.

The chain carries TRBV19 and TRBJ2-2, with 10 positions matching TRBD1. The germline V gene has CDR1 LNHDA and CDR2 SQIVND (reference sequence). V dropped 1 base and J dropped 7; count of bases not matched to a gene: 3. The CDR3 runs 15 residues. The CDR3 here is CASSIGQGAHGELFF. As DNA, the CDR3 is TGTGCCAGTAGTATAGGACAGGGGGCCCACGGGGAGCTGTTTTTT.

The chain employs TRBV27 and TRBJ2-4; a possible D gene is TRBD2 (5 bases). CDR1 is MNHEY, CDR2 SMNVEV, per germline (reference sequence). The CDR3 has 13 amino acids. With 6 bases removed from V and 5 bases from J, the gap between germline ends came to 11 bases. CDR3 in DNA: TGTGCCAGCAGAGAGGACGGGGAAAACATTCAGTACTTC. This sequence encodes CASREDGENIQYF.

A single count supports this clone. The chain employs TRBV7-8 and TRBJ1-5; perhaps TRBD1 as D (6 bases). The CDR3 runs to 14 residues. The V gene lost 1 base and the J gene lost 8 bases, with 12 bases spanning the gap. Germline V CDR1 and CDR2: SGHVS, FQNEAQ. The CDR3 coding sequence is TGTGCCAGCAGCTTAGGGCTTGAGGGGGAGCCCCAGCATTTT. Translating gives CASSLGLEGEPQHF.

The J gene is TRBJ1-5, the V gene TRBV28, with 7 bases matching TRBD1. The trim removed 5 bases at V and 6 bases at J, leaving 7 bases unmatched. Per germline, CDR1 MDHEN and CDR2 SYDVKM. This CDR3 spans 14 amino acids. The DNA for the CDR3 is TGTGCCAGCAGTACTAAGGGGGCTCGTCAGCCCCAGCATTTT. Encoded protein: CASSTKGARQPQHF.

Only a few counts were recorded for this clone. For the CDR3, the DNA is TGTGCCAGCAGTTTAGGCGCGGTGGCTAGCGGGAGAGAGACCCAGTACTTC. Protein product: CASSLGAVASGRETQYF. The chain combines TRBV28 with TRBJ2-5, with 10 bases lining up with TRBD2. The length of the CDR3 is 17 residues. V trimming: 2 bases; J trimming: 4 bases; junction bases outside the gene matches: 10. Germline V gene lookup returns CDR1 MDHEN and CDR2 SYDVKM.

This sequence joins TRBV5-1 and TRBJ1-1, with TRBD1 matching over 7 bases. CDR3 length equals 15 residues. The V gene end was trimmed by 2 bases and the J gene end by 1 base; junction bases not matched to a gene: 5. The germline V gene encodes CDR1 SGHRS and CDR2 YFSETQ. In DNA form, the CDR3 reads TGCGCCAGCAGCTTAACAGGGGTAACGAACACTGAAGCTTTCTTT. This sequence encodes CASSLTGVTNTEAFF. The variable domain in full, with the rest retrieved from reference TRBV5-1 and TRBJ1-1, is KAGVTQTPRYLIKTRGQQVTLSCSPISGHRSVSWYQQTPGQGLQFLFEYFSETQRNKGNFPGRFSGRQFSNSRSEMNVSTLELGDSALYLCASSLTGVTNTEAFFGQGTRLTVV.

There are a few counts of this clone. The V gene is TRBV10-3, the J gene TRBJ1-2, with TRBD1 identical over 8 bases. The V segment lost 6 bases and the J segment 4 bases; nucleotides outside the gene matches: 7. Germline CDR1 is ENHRY and CDR2 is SYGVKD. The length of the CDR3 is 14 residues. As DNA, the CDR3 is TGTGCCATCAGGGACAGGACAGGGCCCTATGGCTACACCTTC. It codes for CAIRDRTGPYGYTF.

This clone was seen only a few times. Other DNA sequences within the sample encode an identical CDR3. The chain couples TRBV28 to TRBJ2-7; 10 bases line up with TRBD2. Trimming removed 7 bases from V and 3 bases from J; junction bases left unmatched: 6. Per the germline V gene, CDR1 is MDHEN and CDR2 is SYDVKM. This CDR3 has 14 residues. The CDR3 sequence: CASTGSSGSYEQYF. CDR3 bases: TGTGCCAGCACTGGCTCTAGCGGGAGCTACGAGCAGTACTTC.